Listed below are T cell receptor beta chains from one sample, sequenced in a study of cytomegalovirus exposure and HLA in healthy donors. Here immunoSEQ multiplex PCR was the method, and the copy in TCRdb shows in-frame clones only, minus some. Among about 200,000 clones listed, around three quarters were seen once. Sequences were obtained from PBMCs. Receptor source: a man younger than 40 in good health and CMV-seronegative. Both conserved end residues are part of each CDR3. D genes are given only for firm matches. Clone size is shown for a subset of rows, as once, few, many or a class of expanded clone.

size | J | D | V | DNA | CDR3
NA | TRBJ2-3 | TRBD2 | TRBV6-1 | TGTGCCAGCAGTGCTACTAGCGGGGGATACACAGATACGCAGTATTTT | CASSATSGGYTDTQYF
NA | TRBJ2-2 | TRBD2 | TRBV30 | TGTGCCTGGAGTGTAAGGCTAGCGGGAGTAAGGAACACCGGGGAGCTGTTTTTT | CAWSVRLAGVRNTGELFF
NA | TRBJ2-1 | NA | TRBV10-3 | TGTGCCATCACCGGGGGAAACTACAATGAGCAGTTCTTC | CAITGGNYNEQFF
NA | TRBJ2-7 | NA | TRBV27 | TGTGCCAGCAGTTTATCGCCCCAGGCCTACGAGCAGTACTTC | CASSLSPQAYEQYF
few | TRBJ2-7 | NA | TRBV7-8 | TGTGCCAGCAGCTTATCCGGCTACGAGCAGTACTTC | CASSLSGYEQYF
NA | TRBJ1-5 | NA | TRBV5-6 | TGTGCCAGCAGCTTAAGACAGTTTCAGCCCCAGCATTTT | CASSLRQFQPQHF
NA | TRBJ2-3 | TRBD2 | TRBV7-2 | TGTGCCAGCAGCTCCAATAGGGCTAGCGGGAGAGATACGCAGTATTTT | CASSSNRASGRDTQYF
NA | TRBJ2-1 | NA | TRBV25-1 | TGTGCCAGCAGTGCTAGCGCGAGAGGGCCCTACAATGAGCAGTTCTTC | CASSASARGPYNEQFF
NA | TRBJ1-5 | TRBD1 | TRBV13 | TGTGCCAGCAGCCACCCCCGGGACAGGGGGCCAACGGATCAGCCCCAGCATTTT | CASSHPRDRGPTDQPQHF
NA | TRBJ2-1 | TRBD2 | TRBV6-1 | TGTGCCAGCAGTGACTTTCTAGCGGGGAGGGATGAGCAGTTCTTC | CASSDFLAGRDEQFF
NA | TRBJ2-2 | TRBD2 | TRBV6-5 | TGTGCCAGCAGTTATACTAGCGGGAGTTCCGGGGAGCTGTTTTTT | CASSYTSGSSGELFF
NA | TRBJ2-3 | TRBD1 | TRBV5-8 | TGTGCCAGCAGCTCCCGGGACAGGGGGTCAGATACGCAGTATTTT | CASSSRDRGSDTQYF
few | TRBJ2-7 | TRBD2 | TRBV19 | TGTGCCAGTAGTATGGGACTAGCGGGAAGCGAGCAGTACTTC | CASSMGLAGSEQYF
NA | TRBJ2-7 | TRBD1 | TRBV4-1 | TGCGCCAGCAGCCTGACAGGGGGCGTCGGCTACGAGCAGTACTTC | CASSLTGGVGYEQYF
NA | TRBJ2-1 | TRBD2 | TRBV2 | TGTGCCAGTGCGGGGGGCGGGGGTTACAATGAGCAGTTCTTC | CASAGGGGYNEQFF
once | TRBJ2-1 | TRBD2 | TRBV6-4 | TGTGCCAGCGGGACTAGCGGGGATGGCGGTGAGCAGTTCTTC | CASGTSGDGGEQFF
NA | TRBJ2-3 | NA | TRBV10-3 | TGTGCCATCAGTGATGGGTCAGGGGAAAGCACAGATACGCAGTATTTT | CAISDGSGESTDTQYF
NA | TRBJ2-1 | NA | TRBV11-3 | TGTGCCAGCAGCTTTGAAGGGGGAGGGTACAATGAGCAGTTCTTC | CASSFEGGGYNEQFF
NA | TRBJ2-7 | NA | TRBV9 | TGTGCCAGCAGCGTAATCCTAGGCGGCGAGCAGTACTTC | CASSVILGGEQYF
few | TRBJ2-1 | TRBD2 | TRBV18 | TGTGCCAGCTCACCAAAGATTCAGCGGGAGGGCAATGAGCAGTTCTTC | CASSPKIQREGNEQFF
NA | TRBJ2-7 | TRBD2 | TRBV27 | TGTGCCAGCAGTTTCTCGCGGGAGAGCTCCTACGAGCAGTACTTC | CASSFSRESSYEQYF
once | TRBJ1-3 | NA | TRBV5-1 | TGCGCCAGCAGCCCACAGGGCCTCTTGGACACCATATATTTT | CASSPQGLLDTIYF
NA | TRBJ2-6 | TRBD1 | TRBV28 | TGTGCCAGCAGTTTACTTGGGGACAGACCCTCTGGGGCCAACGTCCTGACTTTC | CASSLLGDRPSGANVLTF
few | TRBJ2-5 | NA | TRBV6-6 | TGTGCCAGCAGTTTGGTAGCTGATGAGACCCAGTACTTC | CASSLVADETQYF
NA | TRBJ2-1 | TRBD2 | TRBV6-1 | TGTGCCAGCTCCCGGGTGGCTAGCGGGAGTAATGAGCAGTTCTTC | CASSRVASGSNEQFF
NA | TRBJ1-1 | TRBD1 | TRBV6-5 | TGTGCCAGCAGCGGACAGGGGGCCGTTGCTTTCTTT | CASSGQGAVAFF
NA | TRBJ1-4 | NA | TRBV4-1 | TGCGCCAGCAGCCGGGAGGGGTGGCCTAATGAAAAACTGTTTTTT | CASSREGWPNEKLFF
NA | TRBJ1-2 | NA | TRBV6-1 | TGTGCCAGCAGTGAACGGGGTAGGGGGAGTGGCTACACCTTC | CASSERGRGSGYTF
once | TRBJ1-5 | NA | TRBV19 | TGTGCCAGTAGTATTTTGGCAGGGGATAGCAATCAGCCCCAGCATTTT | CASSILAGDSNQPQHF
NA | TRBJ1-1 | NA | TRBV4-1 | TGCGCCAGCAGCCAAGACGGGAGTGGGAACACTGAAGCTTTCTTT | CASSQDGSGNTEAFF
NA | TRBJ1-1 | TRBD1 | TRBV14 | TGTGCCAGCAGCCAAGCGCCGACAGGGGAAGGTACTTTCTTT | CASSQAPTGEGTFF
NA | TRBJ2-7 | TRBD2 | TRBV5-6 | TGTGCCAGCAGCTTGGTGCTAGCGGGCTCCTACGAGCAGTACTTC | CASSLVLAGSYEQYF
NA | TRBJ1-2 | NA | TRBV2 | TGTGCCAGCAGTGAAGCAGACACCCTCTATGGCTACACCTTC | CASSEADTLYGYTF
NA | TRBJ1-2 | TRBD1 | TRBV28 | TGTGCCAGCAGTTTATTGTTATGGTTGGACAGGGGGGGGTTTGGCTACACCTTC | CASSLLLWLDRGGFGYTF
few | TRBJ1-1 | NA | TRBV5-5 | TGTGCCAGCAGCTTGCAGGGTTACACTGAAGCTTTCTTT | CASSLQGYTEAFF
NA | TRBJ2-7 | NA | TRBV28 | TGTGCCAGCAGTATTTGGTCGGGAGTATACGAGCAGTACTTC | CASSIWSGVYEQYF
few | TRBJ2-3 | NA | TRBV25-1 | TGTGCCAGCAGTGATAGTGAGACAACTTCAGGGGCAGATACGCAGTATTTT | CASSDSETTSGADTQYF
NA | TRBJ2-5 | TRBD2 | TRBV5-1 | TGCGCCAGCAGCCGTAGCGGGAGGGACACGACCCAGTACTTC | CASSRSGRDTTQYF
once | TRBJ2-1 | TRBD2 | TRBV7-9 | TGTGCCAGCACCGATAGCGGGAGGTACTACAATGAGCAGTTCTTC | CASTDSGRYYNEQFF
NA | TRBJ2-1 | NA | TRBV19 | TGTGCCAGTAGTATTAGGGGGGGAGTTAGCAATGAGCAGTTCTTC | CASSIRGGVSNEQFF
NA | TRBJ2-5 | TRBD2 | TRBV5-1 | TGCGCCAGCAGCTTGGTGCCTAGCGGTCCAGAGACCCAGTACTTC | CASSLVPSGPETQYF
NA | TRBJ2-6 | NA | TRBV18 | TGTGCCAGCTCACCACTGGAGGGTGCTGGGGCCAACGTCCTGACTTTC | CASSPLEGAGANVLTF
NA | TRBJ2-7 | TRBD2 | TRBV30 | TGTGCCTGGACGCTAGCGGGAGGGTACGAGCAGTACTTC | CAWTLAGGYEQYF
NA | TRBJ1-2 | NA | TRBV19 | TGTGCCAGTAGAGGAGAGGGCAGCCAGCATGGCTACACCTTC | CASRGEGSQHGYTF
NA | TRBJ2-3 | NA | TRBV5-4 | TGTGCCAGCAGCTCACCTGGGGGAGGCTTCACAGATACGCAGTATTTT | CASSSPGGGFTDTQYF
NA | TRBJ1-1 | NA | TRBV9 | TGTGCCAGCAGCGGAGAAGGGGTTACCGCTGAAGCTTTCTTT | CASSGEGVTAEAFF
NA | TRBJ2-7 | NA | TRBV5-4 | TGTGCCAGCAGCTTGGCCCGGGATTGGGACGAGCAGTACTTC | CASSLARDWDEQYF
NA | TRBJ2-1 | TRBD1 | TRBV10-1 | TGCGCCAGCAGGGCCGGGACAGGGGGCCGTGATGAGCAGTTCTTC | CASRAGTGGRDEQFF
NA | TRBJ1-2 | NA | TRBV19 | TGTGCCAGTAGTATCCTCGGGGTTCGGGGCTACACCTTC | CASSILGVRGYTF